This TCR beta chain was recovered during a study of cytomegalovirus exposure and HLA in healthy donors. The protocol was immunoSEQ multiplex PCR, while the TCRdb copy is restricted to in-frame clones and leaves out a portion. The data show 180,000 or so clones, roughly 86% seen once. Trimming took 1 base from V and 4 from J; bases not matched to a gene: 7. The CDR3 contains 16 residues. CDR1 is LNHNV, CDR2 YYDKDF, per germline (reference sequence). The receptor's source is a man aged 25-45 years in good health and CMV-seropositive. The sequenced sample was PBMCs. The J gene is TRBJ2-5, the V gene TRBV15, with 9 bases fitting TRBD2. The CDR3 coding sequence is TGTGCCACCAGCAGAGGGCGAGCGGGGGGCCGAGAGACCCAGTACTTC. Translation: CATSRGRAGGRETQYF.